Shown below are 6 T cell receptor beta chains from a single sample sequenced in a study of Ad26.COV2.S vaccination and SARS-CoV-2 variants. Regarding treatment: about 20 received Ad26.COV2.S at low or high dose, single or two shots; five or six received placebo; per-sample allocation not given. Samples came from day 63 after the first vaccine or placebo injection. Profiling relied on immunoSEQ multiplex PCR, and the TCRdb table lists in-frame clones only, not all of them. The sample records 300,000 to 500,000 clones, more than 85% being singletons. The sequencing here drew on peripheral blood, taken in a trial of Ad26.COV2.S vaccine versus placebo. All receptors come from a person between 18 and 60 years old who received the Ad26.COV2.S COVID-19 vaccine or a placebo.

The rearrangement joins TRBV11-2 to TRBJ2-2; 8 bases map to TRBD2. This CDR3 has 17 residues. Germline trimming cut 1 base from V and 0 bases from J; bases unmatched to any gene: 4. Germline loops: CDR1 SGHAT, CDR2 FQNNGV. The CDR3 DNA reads TGTGCCAGCAGCTTAGCGGGACTAGTAACGAACACCGGGGAGCTGTTTTTT. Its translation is CASSLAGLVTNTGELFF.

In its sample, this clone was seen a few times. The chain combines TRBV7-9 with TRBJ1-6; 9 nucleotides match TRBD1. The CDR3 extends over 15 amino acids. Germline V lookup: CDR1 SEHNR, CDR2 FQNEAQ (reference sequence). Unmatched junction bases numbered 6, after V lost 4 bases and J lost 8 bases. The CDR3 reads CASSSSQGAHSPLHF. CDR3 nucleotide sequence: TGTGCCAGCAGCTCATCACAGGGGGCGCATTCACCCCTCCACTTT. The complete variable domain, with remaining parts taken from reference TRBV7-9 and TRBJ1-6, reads DTGVSQNPRHKITKRGQNVTFRCDPISEHNRLYWYRQTLGQGPEFLTYFQNEAQLEKSRLLSDRFSAERPKGSFSTLEIQRTEQGDSAMYLCASSSSQGAHSPLHFGNGTRLTVT.

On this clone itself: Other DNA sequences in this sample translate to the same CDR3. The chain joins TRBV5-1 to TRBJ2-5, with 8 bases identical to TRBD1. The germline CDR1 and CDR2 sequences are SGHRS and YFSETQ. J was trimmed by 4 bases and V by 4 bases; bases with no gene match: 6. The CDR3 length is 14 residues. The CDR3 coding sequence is TGCGCCAGCAGCCCTGGACAGGGAAGAGAGACCCAGTACTTC. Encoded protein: CASSPGQGRETQYF.

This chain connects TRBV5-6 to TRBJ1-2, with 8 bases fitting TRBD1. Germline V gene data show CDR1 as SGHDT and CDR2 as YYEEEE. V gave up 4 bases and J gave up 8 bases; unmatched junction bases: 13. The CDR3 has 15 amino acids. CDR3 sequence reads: CASSIRTGNFNGYTF. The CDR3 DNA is TGTGCCAGCAGCATACGGACAGGGAATTTCAACGGCTACACCTTC. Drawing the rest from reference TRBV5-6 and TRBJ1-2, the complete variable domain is DAGVTQSPTHLIKTRGQQVTLRCSPKSGHDTVSWYQQALGQGPQFIFQYYEEEERQRGNFPDRFSGHQFPNYSSELNVNALLLGDSALYLCASSIRTGNFNGYTFGSGTRLTVV.

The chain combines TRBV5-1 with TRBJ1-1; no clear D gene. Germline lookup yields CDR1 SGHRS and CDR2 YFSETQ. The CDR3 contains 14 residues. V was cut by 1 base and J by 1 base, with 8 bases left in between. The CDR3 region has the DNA TGCGCCAGCAGCTTGCGCTACAGGAACACTGAAGCTTTCTTT. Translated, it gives CASSLRYRNTEAFF.

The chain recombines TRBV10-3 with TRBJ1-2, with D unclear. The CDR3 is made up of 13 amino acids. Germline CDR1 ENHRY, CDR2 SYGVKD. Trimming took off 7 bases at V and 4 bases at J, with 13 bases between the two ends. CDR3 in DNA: TGTGCCATCACAAACGGGCAAGCCTATGGCTACACCTTC. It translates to CAITNGQAYGYTF.